This T cell receptor beta chain was identified during a study of blood T cell repertoires in COVID-19. In the study overall: The analysed material was cDNA or gDNA that came from T cells, B-cell-depleted T cells, or PBMCs.

This table comes from immunoSEQ multiplex PCR, and its TCRdb copy is limited to in-frame clones, with some not included. The sample has about 200,000 clones; around nine tenths are singletons. V was trimmed by 0 bases and J by 10 bases, leaving 10 bases between them. The V gene's germline CDR1 is SGHRS and CDR2 YFSETQ. CDR3 length: 12 amino acids. Participants were aged roughly 18 to 89 years from approximately 23 US areas. The chain combines TRBV5-1 with TRBJ1-2, with TRBD1 as a possible D gene (5 bases). This receptor was obtained from a woman aged 25 to 39 with acute COVID-19. Sequencing input: PBMCs or T cells enriched from blood (not recorded which). The DNA of the CDR3 is TGCGCCAGCAGCTTGGCGGGCAGGGCCTACACCTTC. This translates into CASSLAGRAYTF.